The 14 T cell receptor beta chains below were found in one sample sequenced in a study of graft-versus-host responses after intestinal transplantation. Produced via immunoSEQ multiplex PCR; TCRdb's table is partial and in-frame only. The sample consists of 8,000 to 13,000 clones, over 30% of them appearing once. The researchers put some 200,000 CFSE-labeled responder cells into plates with some 200,000 irradiated, violet-dye-labeled stimulator cells. Sequenced here: alloreactive CD8+ T cells from a mixed lymphocyte reaction culture, sampled before intestinal transplant. Indicated subset: CFSE-low proliferating T cells sorted from approximately six-day pre-transplant mixed lymphocyte reaction (GvH or HvG direction). The origin of the receptors is a human patient who received an intestinal transplant.

The J gene is TRBJ2-5, the V gene TRBV4-2; 8 bases agree with TRBD2. The ends lost 0 bases at V and 1 base at J; junction bases unmatched: 7. Germline V CDR1 and CDR2: LGHNA, YNFKEQ. This CDR3 is built from 17 residues. CDR3 DNA: TGTGCCAGCAGCCAAGACGCGGCGGGAGGCGCCCAAGAGACCCAGTACTTC. Translating gives CASSQDAAGGAQETQYF.

The V call is TRBV30, the J call TRBJ1-2; D call uncertain. This CDR3 comprises 12 residues. Germline V gives CDR1 GTSNPN, CDR2 SVGIG (reference sequence). V was trimmed by 1 base and J by 7 bases, leaving 10 bases between them. The CDR3 DNA is TGTGCCTGGAGTGAGTCTCCGGGTGGCTACACCTTC. Amino acid sequence: CAWSESPGGYTF.

The rearrangement joins TRBV28 to TRBJ1-6, with 9 positions matching TRBD1. The CDR3 contains 15 residues. The germline V gene encodes CDR1 MDHEN and CDR2 SYDVKM. The V and J ends lost 2 bases and 5 bases, in that order; junction bases with no gene match: 1. DNA for the CDR3: TGTGCCAGCAGTTTAGGGGACAGGGATAATTCACCCCTCCACTTT. It encodes CASSLGDRDNSPLHF.

This clone counts as medium-sized. The CDR3: CASSAGGFGYTF. The CDR3 DNA follows: TGTGCCAGTAGTGCGGGGGGTTTTGGCTACACCTTC. The chain links TRBV19 to TRBJ1-2; D perhaps matches TRBD1 (5 bases). From germline, CDR1 is LNHDA and CDR2 SQIVND (reference sequence). V was cut by 5 bases and J by 7 bases, with 11 bases left in between. This CDR3 has 12 amino acids.

V and J are TRBV5-5 and TRBJ1-2; D possibly corresponds to TRBD1 (6 bases). This CDR3 comprises 14 residues. Between the trimmed V and J ends, which lost 4 bases and 2 bases, there was a span of 12 bases. Germline CDR1 is SGHKS and CDR2 is YYEKEE (reference sequence). CDR3 region: CASSPGQGNYGYTF. Here the CDR3 DNA reads TGTGCCAGCAGCCCGGGCCAGGGGAACTATGGCTACACCTTC.

Here the CDR3 reads CASSLVGRSNPGAKNIQYF. In nucleotides, the CDR3 is TGTGCCAGCAGCTTGGTAGGGAGAAGTAATCCGGGAGCCAAAAACATTCAGTACTTC. V usage is TRBV5-4 and J usage is TRBJ2-4; D perhaps matches TRBD2 (5 bases). V lost 0 bases and J lost 0, with 19 bases in between. CDR1 is SGHNT, CDR2 YYREEE, per germline (reference sequence). CDR3 size: 19 residues.

This clone was observed a handful of times. V usage is TRBV21-1 and J usage is TRBJ2-3; the table's D gene call, TRBD2, was not cross checked with the DNA. TRBV21-1 is shown as a pseudogene. The CDR3 contains 17 residues. The CDR3 loop reads CASSKAWTPSAGDTQYF. The CDR3 DNA reads TGTGCCAGCAGCAAAGCTTGGACCCCATCCGCGGGAGATACGCAGTATTTT.

This clone was seen only a few times. The V gene is TRBV4-1, the J gene TRBJ2-5; D ambiguous. The CDR3 runs to 12 residues. Germline V gene lookup returns CDR1 MGHRA and CDR2 YSYEKL. Trimming shortened V by 4 bases and J by 5 bases, and 8 bases separated the two germline ends. The chain's CDR3 is CASSLPSETQYF. DNA of the CDR3: TGCGCCAGCAGCCTTCCCTCGGAGACCCAGTACTTC.

DNA of the CDR3: TGTGCCAGCAGCTTGTCGCGGGACACCATATATTTT. It codes for CASSLSRDTIYF. The chain recombines TRBV7-9 with TRBJ1-3; D remains unclear. The germline gives CDR1 SEHNR, CDR2 FQNEAQ (reference sequence). The CDR3 extends over 12 amino acids. V was shortened by 3 bases and J by 8 bases, with 8 bases between the two germline ends.

The chain carries TRBV7-9 and TRBJ2-7; a possible D gene is TRBD1 (5 bases). This CDR3 contains 15 residues. V shed 1 base and J shed 2 bases, with 12 bases lying between them. Germline assignment: CDR1 SEHNR and CDR2 FQNEAQ (reference sequence). The CDR3 region is CASSLVGQGPYEQYF. The CDR3 nucleotides read TGTGCCAGCAGCTTAGTGGGCCAGGGTCCCTACGAGCAGTACTTC.

The genes are TRBV29-1 and TRBJ2-7, with TRBD2 matching 8 bases. The V gene end was trimmed by 5 bases and the J gene end by 0 bases; junction bases not matched to a gene: 3. The germline V gene encodes CDR1 SQVTM and CDR2 ANQGSEA. The CDR3 consists of 13 residues. In DNA form, the CDR3 reads TGCAGCGTTCGGGGGGGAAGCTCCTACGAGCAGTACTTC. Its translation is CSVRGGSSYEQYF.

This chain's CDR3 is CSGSLPGQGGPEAFF. CDR3 DNA: TGCAGCGGTTCCCTTCCGGGACAGGGTGGTCCTGAAGCTTTCTTT. This chain uses TRBV29-1 with TRBJ1-1; 9 bases map to TRBD1. CDR3 size: 15 residues. The trim removed 7 bases at V and 6 bases at J, leaving 15 bases unmatched. Germline V gene lookup returns CDR1 SQVTM and CDR2 ANQGSEA.

V is TRBV27 and J is TRBJ2-2; the D gene is possibly TRBD1 (5 bases). CDR3 length: 14 residues. The germline V and J ends were trimmed by 5 bases and 4 bases, with 11 bases remaining between them. The germline CDR1 and CDR2 sequences are MNHEY and SMNVEV (reference sequence). The CDR3 DNA reads as TGTGCCAGCAGTGACAGATGGTCCACCGGGGAGCTGTTTTTT. Translating gives CASSDRWSTGELFF.

This clone was picked up a small number of times. The rearrangement joins TRBV18 to TRBJ2-3, with D possibly matching TRBD2 (5 bases). The CDR3 spans 16 residues. Trimming left V 2 bases short and J 3 bases short, with 15 bases between. Germline assignment: CDR1 KGHSH and CDR2 LQKENI. This CDR3 is CASSPFIPGETDTQYF. The CDR3 DNA sequence: TGTGCCAGCTCACCATTTATTCCCGGGGAAACAGATACGCAGTATTTT.